Listed here are 7 T cell receptor beta chains from one sample, sequenced in a study of cytomegalovirus exposure and HLA in healthy donors. Researchers ran the PCR with 60 Vbeta and 13 Jbeta primers. TCRdb keeps only in-frame clones here, not all; method: immunoSEQ multiplex PCR. This table holds over 100,000 clones, over 60% found once. The material sequenced was PBMCs. The origin of the receptors is a man aged 55 to 70 in good health and CMV-seropositive.

The chain links TRBV27 to TRBJ2-7; 11 bases line up with TRBD2. The V gene's germline CDR1 is MNHEY and CDR2 SMNVEV (reference sequence). V lost 10 bases, J lost 1 base, and 12 bases stayed unmatched. There are 16 residues in the CDR3. CDR3 sequence (DNA): TGTGCCACCCCCCTAGCGGGGGGACCCAAATCCTACGAGCAGTACTTC. Translating gives CATPLAGGPKSYEQYF.

This clone was found once. The chain combines TRBV7-3 with TRBJ1-1; a weak D match, TRBD1 (6 bases). CDR3 length: 16 residues. Trimming removed 5 bases at V and 1 base at J, with 17 bases between. CDR1 SGHTA and CDR2 FQGTGA come from the germline V gene. As DNA, the CDR3 is TGTGCCAGCAGCCCAAGTGGTGTCAGGGGGAACACTGAAGCTTTCTTT. Translated: CASSPSGVRGNTEAFF.

Regarding this clone: The junction shows a germline mismatch at one end, possibly a read error. The CDR3 region has the DNA TGTGCCAGCAGCTTGGGCTTTTTCTCCTACGGGCAGTACTTC. Encoded protein: CASSLGFFSYGQYF. The chain carries TRBV5-5 and TRBJ2-7; no clear D. From germline, CDR1 is SGHKS and CDR2 YYEKEE (reference sequence). The CDR3 length is 14 residues.

The chain couples TRBV5-1 to TRBJ2-5; a possible D gene is TRBD2 (5 bases). V was cut by 4 bases and J by 3 bases, with 13 bases left in between. This CDR3 spans 14 amino acids. Per germline, CDR1 SGHRS and CDR2 YFSETQ. CDR3 sequence: CASSRGAAKETQYF. The DNA of the CDR3 is TGCGCCAGCAGCAGAGGAGCGGCTAAAGAGACCCAGTACTTC.

This sequence joins TRBV18 and TRBJ2-3; D is possibly TRBD1 (5 bases). V was cut by 0 bases and J by 1 base, with 14 bases left in between. The germline CDR1 and CDR2 sequences are KGHSH and LQKENI. The CDR3 has 17 amino acids. DNA for the CDR3: TGTGCCAGCTCACCACCGGGGCGGATCCGAGGCACAGATACGCAGTATTTT. Protein product: CASSPPGRIRGTDTQYF.

The chain has TRBV7-6 and TRBJ2-5; TRBD1 matches at 7 bases. Germline assignment: CDR1 SGHVS and CDR2 FNYEAQ. The CDR3 is made up of 14 amino acids. Germline trimming cut 4 bases from V and 4 bases from J; bases unmatched to any gene: 6. Here the CDR3 DNA reads TGTGCCAGCAGCTCCCCGGGGACAGCAGAGACCCAGTACTTC. This codes for CASSSPGTAETQYF.

Only a few counts were recorded for this clone. The rearrangement links TRBV2 to TRBJ2-7; D is unclear. CDR1 SNHLY and CDR2 FYNNEI come from the germline V gene. V lost 0 bases and J lost 2, with 17 bases in between. The CDR3 is 17 amino acids. CDR3 sequence: CASSEAKTLRRTYEQYF. CDR3 sequence (DNA): TGTGCCAGCAGTGAAGCGAAGACCCTCCGGAGAACCTACGAGCAGTACTTC.